The rows below give T cell receptor beta chains drawn from one sample of a study of T cell changes during pregnancy in multiple sclerosis. Profiling relied on immunoSEQ multiplex PCR, and the TCRdb table lists in-frame clones only, not all of them. The data show approximately 71,000 clones, more than 90% seen once. Sample: peripheral blood, taken in the second trimester of pregnancy. These receptors all stem from a female donor with multiple sclerosis, enrolled in a pregnancy study. CDR3s include the opening cysteine and the closing phenylalanine or tryptophan. A D gene is named only where the DNA matches it firmly. The size field is filled for only some rows; it gives once, few, many or a size class.

j_call | v_call | d_call | clone_size | cdr3_aa
TRBJ1-2 | TRBV6-1 | NA | NA | CASSYSAYGYTF
TRBJ2-6 | TRBV11-2 | TRBD1 | NA | CASSSRGQGISGANVLTF
TRBJ2-1 | TRBV19 | TRBD1 | NA | CASRRQGANEQFF
TRBJ2-5 | TRBV29-1 | TRBD1 | once | CSVEGRGETQYF
TRBJ1-6 | TRBV10-3 | NA | NA | CAISGTDNSPLHF
TRBJ2-6 | TRBV19 | NA | NA | CASSNRASGANVLTF
TRBJ1-6 | TRBV14 | TRBD1 | few | CASSRSGTGNSPLHF
TRBJ1-2 | TRBV6-5 | NA | NA | CASSYSTGNNYGYTF
TRBJ2-7 | TRBV11-2 | NA | NA | CASSLSGYEQYF
TRBJ1-2 | TRBV5-4 | NA | NA | CASSLIGRNYGYTF